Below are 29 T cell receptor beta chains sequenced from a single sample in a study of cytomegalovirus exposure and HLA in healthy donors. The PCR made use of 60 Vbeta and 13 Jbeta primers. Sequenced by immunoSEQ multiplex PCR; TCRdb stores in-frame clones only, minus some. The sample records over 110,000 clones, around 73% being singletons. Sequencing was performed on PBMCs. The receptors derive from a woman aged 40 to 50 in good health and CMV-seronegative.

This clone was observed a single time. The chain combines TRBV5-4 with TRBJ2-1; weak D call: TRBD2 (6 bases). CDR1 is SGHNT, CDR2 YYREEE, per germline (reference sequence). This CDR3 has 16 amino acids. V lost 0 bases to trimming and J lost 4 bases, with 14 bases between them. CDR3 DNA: TGTGCCAGCAGCTTGGGGCCCGGGACTTCTTACAATGAGCAGTTCTTC. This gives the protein CASSLGPGTSYNEQFF. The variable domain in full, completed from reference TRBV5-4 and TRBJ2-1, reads ETGVTQSPTHLIKTRGQQVTLRCSSQSGHNTVSWYQQALGQGPQFIFQYYREEENGRGNFPPRFSGLQFPNYSSELNVNALELDDSALYLCASSLGPGTSYNEQFFGPGTRLTVL.

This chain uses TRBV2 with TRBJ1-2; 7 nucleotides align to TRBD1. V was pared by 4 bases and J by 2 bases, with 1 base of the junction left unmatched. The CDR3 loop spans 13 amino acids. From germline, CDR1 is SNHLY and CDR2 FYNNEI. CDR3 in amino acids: CASSVGQNYGYTF. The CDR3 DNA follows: TGTGCCAGCAGTGTGGGACAGAACTATGGCTACACCTTC.

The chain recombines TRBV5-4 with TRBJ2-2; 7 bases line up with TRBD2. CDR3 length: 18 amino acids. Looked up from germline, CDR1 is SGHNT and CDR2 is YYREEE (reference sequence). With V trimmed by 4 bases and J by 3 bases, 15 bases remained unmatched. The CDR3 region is CASSLVSPGGFDTGELFF. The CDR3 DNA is TGTGCCAGCAGCCTAGTTTCTCCCGGGGGGTTTGACACCGGGGAGCTGTTTTTT.

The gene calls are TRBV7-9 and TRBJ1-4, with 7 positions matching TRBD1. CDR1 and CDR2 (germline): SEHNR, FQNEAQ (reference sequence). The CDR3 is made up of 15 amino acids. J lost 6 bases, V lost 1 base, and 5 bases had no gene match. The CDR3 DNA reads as TGTGCCAGCAGCTTAGGACAGGGTTCCCATGAAAAACTGTTTTTT. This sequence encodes CASSLGQGSHEKLFF. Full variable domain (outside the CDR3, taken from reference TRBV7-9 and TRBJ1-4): DTGVSQNPRHKITKRGQNVTFRCDPISEHNRLYWYRQTLGQGPEFLTYFQNEAQLEKSRLLSDRFSAERPKGSFSTLEIQRTEQGDSAMYLCASSLGQGSHEKLFFGSGTQLSVL.

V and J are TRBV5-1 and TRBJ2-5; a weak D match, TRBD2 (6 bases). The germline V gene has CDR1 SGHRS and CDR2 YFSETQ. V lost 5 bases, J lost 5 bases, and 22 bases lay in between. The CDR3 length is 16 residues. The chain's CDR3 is CASSTAREAVRETQYF. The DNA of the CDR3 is TGCGCCAGCAGTACTGCCAGGGAGGCCGTCCGGGAGACCCAGTACTTC. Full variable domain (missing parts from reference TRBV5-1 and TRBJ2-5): KAGVTQTPRYLIKTRGQQVTLSCSPISGHRSVSWYQQTPGQGLQFLFEYFSETQRNKGNFPGRFSGRQFSNSRSEMNVSTLELGDSALYLCASSTAREAVRETQYFGPGTRLLVL.

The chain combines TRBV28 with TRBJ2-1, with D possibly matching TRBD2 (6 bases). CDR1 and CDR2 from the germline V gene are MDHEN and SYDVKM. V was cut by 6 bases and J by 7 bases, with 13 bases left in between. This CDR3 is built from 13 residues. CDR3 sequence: CASSSFGGNEQFF. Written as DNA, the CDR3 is TGTGCCAGCAGCTCATTCGGAGGGAATGAGCAGTTCTTC.

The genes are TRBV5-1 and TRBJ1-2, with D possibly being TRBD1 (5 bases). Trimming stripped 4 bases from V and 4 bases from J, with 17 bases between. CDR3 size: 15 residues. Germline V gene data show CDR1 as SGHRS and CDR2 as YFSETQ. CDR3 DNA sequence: TGCGCCAGCAGCGTACCAGGTCCGGGGGGCTATGGCTACACCTTC. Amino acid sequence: CASSVPGPGGYGYTF.

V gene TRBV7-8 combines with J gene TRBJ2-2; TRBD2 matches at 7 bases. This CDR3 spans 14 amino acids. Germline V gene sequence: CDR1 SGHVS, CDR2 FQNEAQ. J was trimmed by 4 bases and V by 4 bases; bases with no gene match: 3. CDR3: CASSSRGVTGELFF. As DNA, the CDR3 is TGTGCCAGCAGCTCCCGGGGGGTCACCGGGGAGCTGTTTTTT.

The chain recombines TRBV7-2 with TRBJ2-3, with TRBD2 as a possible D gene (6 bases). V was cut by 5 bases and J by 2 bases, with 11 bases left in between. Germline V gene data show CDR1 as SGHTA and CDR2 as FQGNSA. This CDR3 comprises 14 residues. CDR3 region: CASSLAGPTDTQYF. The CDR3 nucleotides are TGTGCCAGCAGCCTCGCGGGGCCCACAGATACGCAGTATTTT. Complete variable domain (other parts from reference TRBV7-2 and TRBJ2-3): GAGVSQSPSNKVTEKGKDVELRCDPISGHTALYWYRQSLGQGLEFLIYFQGNSAPDKSGLPSDRFSAERTGGSVSTLTIQRTQQEDSAVYLCASSLAGPTDTQYFGPGTRLTVL.

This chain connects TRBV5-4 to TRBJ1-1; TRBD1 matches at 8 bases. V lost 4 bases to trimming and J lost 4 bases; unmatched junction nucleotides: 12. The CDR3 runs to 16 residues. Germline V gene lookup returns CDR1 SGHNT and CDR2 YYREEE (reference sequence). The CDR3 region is CASSPRTGIDPTEAFF. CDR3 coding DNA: TGTGCCAGCAGCCCAAGGACAGGGATTGACCCCACTGAAGCTTTCTTT.

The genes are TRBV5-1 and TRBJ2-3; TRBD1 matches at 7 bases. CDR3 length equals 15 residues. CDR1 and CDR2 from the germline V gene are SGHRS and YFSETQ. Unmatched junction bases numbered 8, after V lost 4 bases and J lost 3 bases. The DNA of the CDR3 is TGCGCCAGCAGCGCCAAACAGGGGTTAACAGATACGCAGTATTTT. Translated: CASSAKQGLTDTQYF.

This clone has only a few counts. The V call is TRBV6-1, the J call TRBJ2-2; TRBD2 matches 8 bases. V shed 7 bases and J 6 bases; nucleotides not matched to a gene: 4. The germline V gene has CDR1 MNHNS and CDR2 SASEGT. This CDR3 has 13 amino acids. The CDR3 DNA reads TGTGCCAGCATGAGGACTAGCCCCGGGGAGCTGTTTTTT. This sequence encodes CASMRTSPGELFF.

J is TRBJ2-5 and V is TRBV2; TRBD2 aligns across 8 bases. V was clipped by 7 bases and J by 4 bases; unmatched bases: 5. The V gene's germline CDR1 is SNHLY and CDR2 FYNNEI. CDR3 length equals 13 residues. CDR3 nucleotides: TGTGCCAGCAATCGGGGGGGCACAGAGACCCAGTACTTC. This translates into CASNRGGTETQYF.

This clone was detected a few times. The CDR3 region is CASSFGPPSRGGSYTF. DNA of the CDR3: TGTGCCAGCAGCTTCGGTCCCCCGTCAAGGGGAGGTAGCTACACCTTC. This chain uses TRBV5-6 with TRBJ1-2; D is possibly TRBD1 (5 bases). The CDR3 has 16 amino acids. Trimming cost V 2 bases and J 9 bases, with 23 bases left between them. Germline values: CDR1 SGHDT, CDR2 YYEEEE.

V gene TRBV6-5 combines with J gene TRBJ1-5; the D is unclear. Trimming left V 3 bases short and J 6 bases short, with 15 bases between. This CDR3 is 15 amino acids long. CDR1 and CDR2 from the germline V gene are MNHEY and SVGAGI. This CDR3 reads CASSYEDNLFQPQHF. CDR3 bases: TGTGCCAGCAGTTATGAAGACAACCTCTTTCAGCCCCAGCATTTT.

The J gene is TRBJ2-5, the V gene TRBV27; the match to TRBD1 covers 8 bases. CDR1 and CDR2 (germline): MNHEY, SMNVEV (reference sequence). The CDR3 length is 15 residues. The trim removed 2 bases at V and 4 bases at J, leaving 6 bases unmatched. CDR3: CASSLAGGEIETQYF. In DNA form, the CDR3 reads TGTGCCAGCAGTTTAGCAGGGGGCGAAATAGAGACCCAGTACTTC.

The CDR3 sequence: CASSVGLAASSGANVLTF. CDR3 nucleotide sequence: TGTGCCAGCAGCGTAGGGCTAGCGGCGTCCTCTGGGGCCAACGTCCTGACTTTC. This chain connects TRBV9 to TRBJ2-6; 7 bases line up with TRBD2. The V segment lost 0 bases and the J segment 0 bases; nucleotides outside the gene matches: 6. Germline lookup yields CDR1 SGDLS and CDR2 YYNGEE. The CDR3 sequence is 18 residues long.

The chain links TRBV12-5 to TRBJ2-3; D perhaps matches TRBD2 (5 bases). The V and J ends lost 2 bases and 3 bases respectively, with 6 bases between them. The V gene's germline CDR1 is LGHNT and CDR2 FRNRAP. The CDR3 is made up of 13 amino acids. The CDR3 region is CASGLSGTDTQYF. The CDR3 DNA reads TGTGCTAGTGGTTTGTCGGGGACAGATACGCAGTATTTT.

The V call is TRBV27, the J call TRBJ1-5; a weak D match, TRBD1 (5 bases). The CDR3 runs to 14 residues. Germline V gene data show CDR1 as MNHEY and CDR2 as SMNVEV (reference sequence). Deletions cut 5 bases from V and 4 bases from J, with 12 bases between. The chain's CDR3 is CASSAGAVNQPQHF. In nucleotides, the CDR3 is TGTGCCAGCAGTGCTGGGGCAGTAAATCAGCCCCAGCATTTT.

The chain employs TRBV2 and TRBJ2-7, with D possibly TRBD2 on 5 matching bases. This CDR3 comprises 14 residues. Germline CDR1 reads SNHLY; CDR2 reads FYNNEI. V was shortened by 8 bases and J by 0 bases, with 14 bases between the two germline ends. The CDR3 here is CASPTLVNSYEQYF. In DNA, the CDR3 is TGTGCCAGCCCCACACTAGTCAACTCCTACGAGCAGTACTTC.

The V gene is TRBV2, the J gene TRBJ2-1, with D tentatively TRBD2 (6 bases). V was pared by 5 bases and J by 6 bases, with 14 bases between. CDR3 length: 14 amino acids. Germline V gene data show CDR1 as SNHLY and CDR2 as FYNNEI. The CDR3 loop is CASSTWEAGNEQFF. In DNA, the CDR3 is TGTGCCAGCAGTACCTGGGAGGCGGGCAATGAGCAGTTCTTC. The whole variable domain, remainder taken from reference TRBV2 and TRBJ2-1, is EPEVTQTPSHQVTQMGQEVILRCVPISNHLYFYWYRQILGQKVEFLVSFYNNEISEKSEIFDDQFSVERPDGSNFTLKIRSTKLEDSAMYFCASSTWEAGNEQFFGPGTRLTVL.

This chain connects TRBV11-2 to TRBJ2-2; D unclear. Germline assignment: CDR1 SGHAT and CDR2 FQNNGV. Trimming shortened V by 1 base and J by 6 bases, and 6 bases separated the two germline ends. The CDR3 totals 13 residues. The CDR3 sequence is CASSLAPSGELFF. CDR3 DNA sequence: TGTGCCAGCAGCTTAGCCCCATCCGGGGAGCTGTTTTTT.

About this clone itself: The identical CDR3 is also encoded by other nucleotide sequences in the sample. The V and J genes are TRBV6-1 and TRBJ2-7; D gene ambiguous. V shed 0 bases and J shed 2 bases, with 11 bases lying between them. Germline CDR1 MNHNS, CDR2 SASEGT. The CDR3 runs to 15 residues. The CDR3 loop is CASSEAPELTYEQYV. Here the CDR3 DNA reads TGTGCCAGCAGTGAAGCGCCGGAGCTAACCTACGAGCAGTACGTC.

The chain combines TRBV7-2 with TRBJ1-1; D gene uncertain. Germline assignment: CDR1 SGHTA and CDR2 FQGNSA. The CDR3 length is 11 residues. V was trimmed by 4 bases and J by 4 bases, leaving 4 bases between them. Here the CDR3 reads CASSSGTEAFF. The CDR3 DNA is TGTGCCAGCAGCTCGGGCACTGAAGCTTTCTTT.

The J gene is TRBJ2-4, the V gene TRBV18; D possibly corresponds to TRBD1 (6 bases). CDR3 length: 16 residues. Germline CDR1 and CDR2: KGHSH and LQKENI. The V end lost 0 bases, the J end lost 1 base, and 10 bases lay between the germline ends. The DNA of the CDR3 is TGTGCCAGCTCACCACCCGAGGGGGAGGCCAAAAACATTCAGTACTTC. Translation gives CASSPPEGEAKNIQYF.

CDR3 nucleotides: TGCGCCAGCAGCTTGGGATTTAGCGGGACAGATACGCAGTATTTT. This codes for CASSLGFSGTDTQYF. The chain links TRBV5-1 to TRBJ2-3, with 7 bases that match TRBD2. The V gene end was trimmed by 0 bases and the J gene end by 3 bases; junction bases not matched to a gene: 4. This CDR3 contains 15 residues. Germline CDR1 is SGHRS and CDR2 is YFSETQ.

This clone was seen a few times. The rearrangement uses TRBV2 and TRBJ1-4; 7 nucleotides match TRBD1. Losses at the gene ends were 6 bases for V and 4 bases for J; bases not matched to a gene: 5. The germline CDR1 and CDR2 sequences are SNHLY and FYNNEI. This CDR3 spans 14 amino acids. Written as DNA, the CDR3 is TGTGCCAGCAGAGTTGACAGGGTTAATGAAAAACTGTTTTTT. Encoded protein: CASRVDRVNEKLFF. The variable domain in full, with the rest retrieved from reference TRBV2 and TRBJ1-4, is EPEVTQTPSHQVTQMGQEVILRCVPISNHLYFYWYRQILGQKVEFLVSFYNNEISEKSEIFDDQFSVERPDGSNFTLKIRSTKLEDSAMYFCASRVDRVNEKLFFGSGTQLSVL.

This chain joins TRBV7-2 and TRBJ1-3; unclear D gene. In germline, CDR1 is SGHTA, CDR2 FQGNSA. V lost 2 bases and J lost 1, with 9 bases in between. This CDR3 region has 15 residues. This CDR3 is CASSLSRRSGNTIYF. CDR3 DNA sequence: TGTGCCAGCAGCTTATCCCGCAGGTCTGGAAACACCATATATTTT.

The DNA for the CDR3 is TGTGCCAGCTCGCGGGGGGACGGTGAGCAGTTCTTC. As protein: CASSRGDGEQFF. The chain combines TRBV6-5 with TRBJ2-1, with 8 bases identical to TRBD2. The CDR3 is made up of 12 amino acids. Germline V gives CDR1 MNHEY, CDR2 SVGAGI. V gave up 8 bases and J gave up 9 bases; unmatched junction bases: 6.